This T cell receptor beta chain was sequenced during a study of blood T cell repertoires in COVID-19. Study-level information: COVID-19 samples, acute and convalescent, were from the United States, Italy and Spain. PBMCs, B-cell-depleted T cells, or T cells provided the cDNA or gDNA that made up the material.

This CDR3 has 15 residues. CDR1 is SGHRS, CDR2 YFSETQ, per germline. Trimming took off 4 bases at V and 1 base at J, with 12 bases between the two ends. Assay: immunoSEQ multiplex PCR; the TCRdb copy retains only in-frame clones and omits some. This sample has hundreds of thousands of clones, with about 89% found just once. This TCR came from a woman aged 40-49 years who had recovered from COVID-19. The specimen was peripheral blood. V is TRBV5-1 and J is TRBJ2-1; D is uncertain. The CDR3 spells CASSIDFASYNEQFF. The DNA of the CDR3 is TGCGCCAGCAGCATAGACTTCGCTTCCTACAATGAGCAGTTCTTC.